This TCR beta chain comes out of a study of shared clonotypes between healthy human individuals. Background on the study: Plates per donor: three CD4 naive, three CD4 memory, two CD8 naive, one CD8 memory.

CD4+ cells yielded CD45RA+ naive and CD45RA-negative memory subsets. Notes on the study in general: Since donors were few, the genetic and exposure-history diversity represented was limited.

The protocol was immunoSEQ multiplex PCR, while the TCRdb copy is restricted to in-frame clones and leaves out a portion. The data hold about a million clones, with 60% to 80% observed a single time. As to this clone: Its antigen is currently unknown.

CDR1 and CDR2 (germline): SGHRS, YFSETQ. This CDR3 spans 16 amino acids. Trimming took 0 bases from V and 4 from J, leaving 14 bases between them. The sequence came from a man younger than 35 in good health. V and J are TRBV5-1 and TRBJ2-1, with D possibly matching TRBD1 (6 bases). What was sequenced was memory CD4+ T cells sorted from blood. Specified subset: CD45RA-negative fraction. CDR3 nucleotide sequence: TGCGCCAGCAGCTTGGCAGGGGACAATTTTTACAATGAGCAGTTCTTC. This codes for CASSLAGDNFYNEQFF.